A single sample gave rise to the 7 T cell receptor beta chains below, sequenced in a study of T-cell reconstitution after alpha-beta-depleted transplantation in children. Preparing the TCRbeta library involved the use of unique molecular identifiers. TCRdb re-called the PCR reads with MiXCR, one entry per CDR3 protein. The sample has a few hundred thousand distinct CDR3 sequences, roughly 13% seen once. Material: PBMCs, obtained from the stem cell graft. These receptors came from a human donor who donated a stem cell graft to a child with Fanconi anemia.

This clonotype was seen a few times. The chain joins TRBV5-1 to TRBJ1-1; D is perhaps TRBD1 (5 bases). The V gene lost 4 bases and the J gene lost 5 bases, with 18 bases spanning the gap. CDR1 SGHRS and CDR2 YFSETQ come from the germline V gene. The CDR3 covers 15 residues. This CDR3 reads CASSDQGAGGTEAFF. The CDR3 DNA is TGCGCCAGCAGCGACCAGGGCGCCGGGGGAACTGAAGCTTTCTTT.

This clonotype showed up many times. The rearrangement uses TRBV7-2 and TRBJ2-7; possible D gene TRBD1, 5 bases. Germline loops: CDR1 SGHTA, CDR2 FQGNSA. CDR3 length: 13 residues. V was trimmed by 6 bases and J by 4 bases, leaving 13 bases between them. In nucleotides, the CDR3 is TGTGCCAGCAGTTTGGCAGGGCCGTACGAGCAGTACTTC. Amino acids: CASSLAGPYEQYF.

This clonotype was found a few times. The gene calls are TRBV6-2 or TRBV6-3 and TRBJ1-5, with D possibly being TRBD1 (5 bases). V lost 4 bases to trimming and J lost 7 bases, with 8 bases between them. CDR1 and CDR2 from the germline V gene are MNHEY and SVGEGT. This CDR3 region has 12 residues. The CDR3 nucleotides read TGTGCCAGCAGTTCACAGGTACAGCCCCAGCATTTT. This translates into CASSSQVQPQHF.

This chain joins TRBV11-2 and TRBJ2-1, with D maybe TRBD2 (7 bases). CDR1 and CDR2 (germline): SGHAT, FQNNGV. The CDR3 runs to 16 residues. Trimming removed 1 base at V and 8 bases at J, with 18 bases between. The CDR3 sequence is CASSLATPTGRDEQFF. CDR3 coding DNA: TGTGCCAGCAGCTTAGCTACCCCTACAGGGAGGGATGAGCAGTTCTTC.

This clonotype was found a few times. The chain recombines TRBV5-1 with TRBJ1-3; D gene uncertain. Germline V gene lookup returns CDR1 SGHRS and CDR2 YFSETQ. The V gene lost 0 bases and the J gene lost 1 base, with 8 bases spanning the gap. The CDR3 consists of 15 residues. CDR3: CASSLDGDSGNTIYF. CDR3 nucleotide sequence: TGCGCCAGCAGCTTGGACGGGGATTCTGGAAACACCATATATTTT.

This clonotype was seen a handful of times. V is TRBV28 and J is TRBJ1-2; D possibly corresponds to TRBD1 (5 bases). This CDR3 contains 13 residues. Trimming took 7 bases from V and 8 from J, leaving 17 bases between them. Germline CDR1 is MDHEN and CDR2 is SYDVKM. DNA for the CDR3: TGTGCCAGCAATGGCGGGACGTGGGACGGCTACACCTTC. Translated, it gives CASNGGTWDGYTF.

This clonotype was detected a few times. The chain links TRBV7-3 to TRBJ1-1; 7 nucleotides align to TRBD1. CDR3 size: 13 residues. Trimming took 5 bases from V and 8 from J; bases not matched to a gene: 8. The V gene's germline CDR1 is SGHTA and CDR2 FQGTGA. The CDR3 DNA sequence: TGTGCCAGCAGCCCGGGAACGGACAGGGAAGCTTTCTTT. This encodes CASSPGTDREAFF.